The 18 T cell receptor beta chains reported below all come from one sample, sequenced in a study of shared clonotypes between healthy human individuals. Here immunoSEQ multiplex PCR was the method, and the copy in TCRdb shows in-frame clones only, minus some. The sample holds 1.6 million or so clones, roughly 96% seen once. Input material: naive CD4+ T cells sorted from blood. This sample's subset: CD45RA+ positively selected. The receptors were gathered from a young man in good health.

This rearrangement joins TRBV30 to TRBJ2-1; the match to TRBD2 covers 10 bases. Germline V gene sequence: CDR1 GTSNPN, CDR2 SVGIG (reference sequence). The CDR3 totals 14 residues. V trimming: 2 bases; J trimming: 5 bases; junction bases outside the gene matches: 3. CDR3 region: CAWSIGLADNEQFF. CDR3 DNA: TGTGCCTGGAGTATTGGACTAGCGGACAATGAGCAGTTCTTC. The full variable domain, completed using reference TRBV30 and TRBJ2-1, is SQTIHQWPATLVQPVGSPLSLECTVEGTSNPNLYWYRQAAGRGLQLLFYSVGIGQISSEVPQNLSASRPQDRQFILSSKKLLLSDSGFYLCAWSIGLADNEQFFGPGTRLTVL.

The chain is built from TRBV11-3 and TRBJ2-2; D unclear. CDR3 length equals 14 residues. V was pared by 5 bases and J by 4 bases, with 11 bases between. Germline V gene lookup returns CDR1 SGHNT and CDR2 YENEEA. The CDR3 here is CASSGPTRTGELFF. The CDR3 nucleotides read TGTGCCAGCAGCGGTCCGACCCGCACCGGGGAGCTGTTTTTT.

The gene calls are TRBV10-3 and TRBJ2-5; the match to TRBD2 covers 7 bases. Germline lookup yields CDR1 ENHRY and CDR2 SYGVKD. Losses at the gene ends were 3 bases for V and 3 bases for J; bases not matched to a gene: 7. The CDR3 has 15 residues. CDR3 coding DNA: TGTGCCATCAGTGAACCTAGCGGAGCGAAAGAGACCCAGTACTTC. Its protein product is CAISEPSGAKETQYF.

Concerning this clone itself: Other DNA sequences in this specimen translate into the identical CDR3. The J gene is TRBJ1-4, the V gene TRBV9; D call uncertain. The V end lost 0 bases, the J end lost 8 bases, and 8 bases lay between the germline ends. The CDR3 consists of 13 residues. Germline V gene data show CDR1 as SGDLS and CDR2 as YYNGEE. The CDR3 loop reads CASSVAGNEKLFF. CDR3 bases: TGTGCCAGCAGCGTAGCCGGGAACGAAAAACTGTTTTTT.

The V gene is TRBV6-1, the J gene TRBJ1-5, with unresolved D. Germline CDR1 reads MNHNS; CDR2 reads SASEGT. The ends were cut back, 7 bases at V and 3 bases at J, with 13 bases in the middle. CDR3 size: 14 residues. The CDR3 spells CASTQGGNNQPQHF. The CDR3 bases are TGTGCCAGCACCCAAGGTGGGAACAATCAGCCCCAGCATTTT.

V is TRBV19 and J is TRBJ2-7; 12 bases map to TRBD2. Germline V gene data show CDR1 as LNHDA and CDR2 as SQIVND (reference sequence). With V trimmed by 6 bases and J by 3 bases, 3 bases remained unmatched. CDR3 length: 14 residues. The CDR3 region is CASRGLAGSYEQYF. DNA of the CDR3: TGTGCCAGTAGAGGACTAGCGGGGAGCTACGAGCAGTACTTC.

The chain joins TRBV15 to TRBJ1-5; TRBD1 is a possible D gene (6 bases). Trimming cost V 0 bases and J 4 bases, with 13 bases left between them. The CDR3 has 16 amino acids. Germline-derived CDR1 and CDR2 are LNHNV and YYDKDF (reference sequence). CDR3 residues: CATSRDSGVGNQPQHF. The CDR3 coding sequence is TGTGCCACCAGCAGAGACTCAGGGGTGGGTAATCAGCCCCAGCATTTT.

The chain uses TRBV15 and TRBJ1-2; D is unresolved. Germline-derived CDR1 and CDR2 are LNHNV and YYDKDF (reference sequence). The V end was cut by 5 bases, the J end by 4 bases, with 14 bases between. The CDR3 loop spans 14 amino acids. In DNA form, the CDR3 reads TGTGCCACCAGCTCCGAACCACTCGTCTATGGCTACACCTTC. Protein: CATSSEPLVYGYTF.

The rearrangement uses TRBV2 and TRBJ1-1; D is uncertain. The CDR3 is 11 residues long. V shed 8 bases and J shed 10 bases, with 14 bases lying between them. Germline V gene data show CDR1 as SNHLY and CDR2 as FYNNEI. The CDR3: CASLYDFGAFF. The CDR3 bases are TGTGCCAGCCTTTATGACTTTGGAGCTTTCTTT.

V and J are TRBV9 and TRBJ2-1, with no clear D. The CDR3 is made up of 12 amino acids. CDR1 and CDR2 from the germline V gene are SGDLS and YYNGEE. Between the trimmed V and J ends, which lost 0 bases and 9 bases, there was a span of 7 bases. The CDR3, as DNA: TGTGCCAGCAGCGTAGGGAGTGGTGAGCAGTTCTTC. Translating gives CASSVGSGEQFF.

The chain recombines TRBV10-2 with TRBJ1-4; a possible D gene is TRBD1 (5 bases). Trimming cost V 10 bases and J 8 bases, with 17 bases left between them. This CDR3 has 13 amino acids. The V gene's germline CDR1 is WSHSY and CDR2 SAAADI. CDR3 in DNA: TGCGCCACTGGAGGAGGGGCTGGCGAAAAACTGTTTTTT. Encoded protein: CATGGGAGEKLFF.

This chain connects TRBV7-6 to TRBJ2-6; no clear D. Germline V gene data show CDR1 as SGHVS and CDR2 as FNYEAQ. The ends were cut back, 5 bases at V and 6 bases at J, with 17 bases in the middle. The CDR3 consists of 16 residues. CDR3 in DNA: TGTGCCAGCAGCCCATTTTCAGGCGTACTGGCCAACGTCCTGACTTTC. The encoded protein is CASSPFSGVLANVLTF.

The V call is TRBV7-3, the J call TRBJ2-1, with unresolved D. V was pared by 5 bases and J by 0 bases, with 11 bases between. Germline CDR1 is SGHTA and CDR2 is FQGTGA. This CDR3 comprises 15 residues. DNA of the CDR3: TGTGCCAGCAGCATTGACGGAAGCTCCTACAATGAGCAGTTCTTC. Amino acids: CASSIDGSSYNEQFF.

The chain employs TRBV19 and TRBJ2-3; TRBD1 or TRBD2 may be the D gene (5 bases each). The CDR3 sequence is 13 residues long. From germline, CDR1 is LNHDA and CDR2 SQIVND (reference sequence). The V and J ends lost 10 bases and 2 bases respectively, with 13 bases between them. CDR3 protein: CATGTAFTDTQYF. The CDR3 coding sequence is TGTGCCACCGGGACGGCATTCACAGATACGCAGTATTTT.

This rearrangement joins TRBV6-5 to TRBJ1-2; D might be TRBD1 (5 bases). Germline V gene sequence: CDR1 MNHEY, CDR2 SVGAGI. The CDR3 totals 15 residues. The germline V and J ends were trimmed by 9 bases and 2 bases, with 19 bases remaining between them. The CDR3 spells CASGYLGGVNYGYTF. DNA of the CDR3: TGTGCCAGTGGGTATCTGGGGGGAGTAAACTATGGCTACACCTTC.

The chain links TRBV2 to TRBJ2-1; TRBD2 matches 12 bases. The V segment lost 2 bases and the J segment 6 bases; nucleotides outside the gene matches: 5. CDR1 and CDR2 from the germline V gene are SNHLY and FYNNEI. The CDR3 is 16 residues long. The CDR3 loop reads CASSERLAGVGNEQFF. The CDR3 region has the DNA TGTGCCAGCAGTGAAAGACTAGCGGGAGTCGGCAATGAGCAGTTCTTC.

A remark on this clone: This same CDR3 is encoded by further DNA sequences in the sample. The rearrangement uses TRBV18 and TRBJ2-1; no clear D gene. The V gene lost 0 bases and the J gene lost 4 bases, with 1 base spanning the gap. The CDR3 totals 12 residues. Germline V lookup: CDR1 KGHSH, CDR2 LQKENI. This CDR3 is CASSPPYNEQFF. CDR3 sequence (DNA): TGTGCCAGCTCACCACCGTACAATGAGCAGTTCTTC.

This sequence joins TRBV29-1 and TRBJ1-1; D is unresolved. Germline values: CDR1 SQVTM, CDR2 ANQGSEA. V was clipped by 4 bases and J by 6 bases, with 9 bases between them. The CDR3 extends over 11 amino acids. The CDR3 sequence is CSVVRGPEAFF. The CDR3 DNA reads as TGCAGCGTTGTTAGAGGGCCTGAAGCTTTCTTT. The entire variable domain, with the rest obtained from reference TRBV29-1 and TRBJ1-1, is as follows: SAVISQKPSRDICQRGTSLTIQCQVDSQVTMMFWYRQQPGQSLTLIATANQGSEATYESGFVIDKFPISRPNLTFSTLTVSNMSPEDSSIYLCSVVRGPEAFFGQGTRLTVV.